This passage covers 21 T cell receptor beta chains from one sample sequenced in a study of blood T cell repertoires in COVID-19. Clones were read by immunoSEQ multiplex PCR, and TCRdb kept only the in-frame ones, dropping some. The data show approximately 40,000 clones, about 85% seen once. Sample: peripheral blood. The receptor source for this set is a man aged 55 to 69 with active or convalescent COVID-19.

The CDR3 loop is CASSQQGAGGYTF. The CDR3 nucleotides read TGTGCCAGTAGCCAACAGGGGGCTGGGGGCTACACCTTC. This rearrangement joins TRBV19 to TRBJ1-2, with 9 bases lining up with TRBD1. The CDR3 runs to 13 residues. Looked up from germline, CDR1 is LNHDA and CDR2 is SQIVND (reference sequence). J gave up 8 bases and V 6 bases, and 7 bases lay outside the gene matches.

Worth noting for this clone: Other DNA variants within this sample encode the same CDR3. J is TRBJ1-1 and V is TRBV9, with D maybe TRBD1 (5 bases). V was trimmed by 2 bases and J by 1 base, leaving 6 bases between them. This CDR3 contains 13 residues. Germline V gives CDR1 SGDLS, CDR2 YYNGEE. Here the CDR3 reads CASSVTGNTEAFF. For the CDR3, the DNA is TGTGCCAGCAGCGTCACAGGGAACACTGAAGCTTTCTTT.

The chain combines TRBV18 with TRBJ2-5; 11 bases align to TRBD2. Trimming took 3 bases from V and 4 from J; bases not matched to a gene: 4. The CDR3 contains 15 residues. The germline V gene encodes CDR1 KGHSH and CDR2 LQKENI. CDR3 region: CASSPVAGGPETQYF. The CDR3 DNA reads TGTGCCAGCTCACCCGTAGCGGGAGGGCCAGAGACCCAGTACTTC.

The genes are TRBV29-1 and TRBJ2-5, with TRBD1 matching 10 bases. CDR3 length: 14 amino acids. The V gene end was trimmed by 7 bases and the J gene end by 7 bases; junction bases not matched to a gene: 12. Germline values: CDR1 SQVTM, CDR2 ANQGSEA. Written as DNA, the CDR3 is TGCAGCGGTGAGACAGGGGGCCTTTTTGGGACCCAGTACTTC. The encoded protein is CSGETGGLFGTQYF.

The chain couples TRBV27 to TRBJ2-6; perhaps TRBD2 as D (5 bases). Trimming stripped 4 bases from V and 0 bases from J, with 16 bases between. The germline gives CDR1 MNHEY, CDR2 SMNVEV (reference sequence). The CDR3 contains 18 residues. CDR3 in amino acids: CASSSHRDNFSGANVLTF. The CDR3, as DNA: TGTGCCAGCAGTTCACACCGGGATAACTTCTCTGGGGCCAACGTCCTGACTTTC.

The J gene is TRBJ2-7, the V gene TRBV28; D is unclear. Trimming stripped 4 bases from V and 3 bases from J, with 4 bases between. The V gene's germline CDR1 is MDHEN and CDR2 SYDVKM. This CDR3 has 11 amino acids. The CDR3 DNA is TGTGCCAGCAGTTCTTTCTACGAGCAGTACGTC. This encodes CASSSFYEQYV.

The gene calls are TRBV21-1 and TRBJ1-1. TRBV21-1 is a pseudogene. The CDR3 runs 15 residues. CDR3 in DNA: TGTGCCAGCAGCAAAGCGGAGGGGATTGACGCTGAAGCTTTCTTT. It yields the protein CASSKAEGIDAEAFF.

This sequence joins TRBV28 and TRBJ2-5, with D uncertain. CDR1 is MDHEN, CDR2 SYDVKM, per germline. This CDR3 has 12 residues. Between the trimmed V and J ends, which lost 6 bases and 4 bases, there was a span of 9 bases. The CDR3 coding sequence is TGTGCCAGCAGCTCAAACTTAGAGACCCAGTACTTC. This encodes CASSSNLETQYF.

The rearrangement uses TRBV7-8 and TRBJ2-2; no clear D. Germline V gene sequence: CDR1 SGHVS, CDR2 FQNEAQ. V lost 3 bases and J 0 bases, leaving 11 bases between the germline ends. This CDR3 contains 16 residues. The CDR3 here is CASSLLSDANTGELFF. The CDR3 bases are TGTGCCAGCAGCTTGCTAAGCGACGCGAACACCGGGGAGCTGTTTTTT.

This chain links TRBV19 with TRBJ1-5, with no clear D. The germline gives CDR1 LNHDA, CDR2 SQIVND (reference sequence). The CDR3 covers 15 residues. With 3 bases removed from V and 2 bases from J, the gap between germline ends came to 11 bases. CDR3 DNA sequence: TGTGCCAGTAGTATCTCCGGGAAAGGCAATCAGCCCCAGCATTTT. This gives the protein CASSISGKGNQPQHF.

In its sample, this clone was seen once. The gene calls are TRBV29-1 and TRBJ1-3; 8 bases align to TRBD1. V was pared by 6 bases and J by 0 bases, with 4 bases of the junction left unmatched. CDR1 is SQVTM, CDR2 ANQGSEA, per germline. The CDR3 contains 14 residues. CDR3 in DNA: TGCAGCGTCGCAGGGGGCGGCTCTGGAAACACCATATATTTT. It translates to CSVAGGGSGNTIYF. Supplemented by reference TRBV29-1 and TRBJ1-3, the full variable domain reads SAVISQKPSRDICQRGTSLTIQCQVDSQVTMMFWYRQQPGQSLTLIATANQGSEATYESGFVIDKFPISRPNLTFSTLTVSNMSPEDSSIYLCSVAGGGSGNTIYFGEGSWLTVV.

This clone was counted only a few times. V and J are TRBV6-5 and TRBJ1-1; TRBD1 matches at 9 bases. This CDR3 has 13 residues. The ends lost 11 bases at V and 9 bases at J; junction bases unmatched: 13. Germline-derived CDR1 and CDR2 are MNHEY and SVGAGI. The CDR3 here is CAAWTGVGPKAFF. The CDR3 nucleotides read TGTGCCGCCTGGACAGGGGTGGGCCCCAAAGCTTTCTTT.

As DNA, the CDR3 is TGTGCCACCAGCAGGGGGGGACTAGCGGGAACCGGGGAGCTGTTTTTT. Protein: CATSRGGLAGTGELFF. The rearrangement links TRBV15 to TRBJ2-2, with 13 bases aligning to TRBD2. This CDR3 contains 16 residues. J lost 5 bases, V lost 3 bases, and 3 bases had no gene match. Germline V gene data show CDR1 as LNHNV and CDR2 as YYDKDF (reference sequence). Using reference TRBV15 and TRBJ2-2 for the parts outside the CDR3, the full variable domain is DAMVIQNPRYQVTQFGKPVTLSCSQTLNHNVMYWYQQKSSQAPKLLFHYYDKDFNNEADTPDNFQSRRPNTSFCFLDIRSPGLGDTAMYLCATSRGGLAGTGELFFGEGSRLTVL.

The gene calls are TRBV30 and TRBJ2-5; D remains unclear. V dropped 0 bases and J dropped 1 base, with 12 bases sitting between them. The germline gives CDR1 GTSNPN, CDR2 SVGIG (reference sequence). The CDR3 totals 15 residues. The CDR3 DNA is TGTGCCTGGAGTGTACCAACCGCGTTCCAAGAGACCCAGTACTTC. It encodes CAWSVPTAFQETQYF.

This chain connects TRBV5-1 to TRBJ2-3; TRBD1 might be the D (6 bases). The CDR3 covers 15 residues. Germline assignment: CDR1 SGHRS and CDR2 YFSETQ. The V and J ends lost 1 base and 2 bases respectively, with 11 bases between them. CDR3: CASSLQGIYTDTQYF. The CDR3 DNA reads TGCGCCAGCAGCTTGCAGGGGATATACACAGATACGCAGTATTTT.

The V call is TRBV7-2, the J call TRBJ1-2; a weak D match, TRBD1 (6 bases). Germline values: CDR1 SGHTA, CDR2 FQGNSA. The germline V and J ends were trimmed by 5 bases and 0 bases, with 10 bases remaining between them. The CDR3 is 14 amino acids. CDR3 bases: TGTGCCAGCAGCCCGGACAGAACTAACTATGGCTACACCTTC. This encodes CASSPDRTNYGYTF.

The V call is TRBV2, the J call TRBJ1-2, with TRBD1 identical over 9 bases. Germline V gene data show CDR1 as SNHLY and CDR2 as FYNNEI. V gave up 4 bases and J gave up 6 bases; unmatched junction bases: 6. The CDR3 has 14 residues. The CDR3 loop is CASSVTGGEDGYTF. The CDR3 DNA sequence: TGTGCCAGCAGTGTGACAGGGGGAGAGGATGGCTACACCTTC.

This clone was picked up many times. The rearrangement links TRBV5-8 to TRBJ2-3, with D perhaps TRBD1 (6 bases). The V end lost 3 bases, the J end lost 5 bases, and 13 bases lay between the germline ends. This CDR3 spans 14 amino acids. Per the germline V gene, CDR1 is SGHTS and CDR2 is YDEGEE. The CDR3 spells CASSYRQAQDTQYF. The CDR3 DNA is TGTGCCAGCAGCTACCGACAGGCACAAGATACGCAGTATTTT.

This clone was observed a handful of times. Other DNA sequences of this sample code for an identical CDR3. The CDR3 region is CASSLAQGYEQYV. DNA for the CDR3: TGTGCCAGCAGTTTAGCGCAGGGCTACGAGCAGTACGTC. This rearrangement joins TRBV27 to TRBJ2-7; tentative D call: TRBD1 (5 bases). This CDR3 has 13 residues. CDR1 is MNHEY, CDR2 SMNVEV, per germline (reference sequence). The V gene lost 2 bases and the J gene lost 3 bases, with 8 bases spanning the gap.

V and J are TRBV28 and TRBJ2-7, with D maybe TRBD1 (6 bases). CDR1 and CDR2 (germline): MDHEN, SYDVKM. V was cut by 6 bases and J by 0 bases, with 18 bases left in between. The CDR3 contains 16 residues. CDR3 sequence (DNA): TGTGCCAGCAGCCATCCACAGGGTGACCTCTCCTACGAGCAGTACGTC. Its translation: CASSHPQGDLSYEQYV.

CDR3 nucleotide sequence: TGTGCCAGCAGAGGTGGGACAGGGACGAACACCGGGGAGCTGTTTTTT. Translating it yields CASRGGTGTNTGELFF. The chain links TRBV7-9 to TRBJ2-2, with 9 bases fitting TRBD1. Trimming took 6 bases from V and 0 from J; bases not matched to a gene: 5. The CDR3 runs 16 residues. The germline V gene encodes CDR1 SEHNR and CDR2 FQNEAQ (reference sequence).